Reported below is one TCR beta chain. At one end the junction does not follow the germline gene, possibly because of a read error. Expressed TCRB transcripts were sequenced after all isolated RNA was converted to cDNA. The repertoire was sequenced with immunoSEQ multiplex PCR; TCRdb's copy has only in-frame clones and lacks some. The table has about 330,000 clones, roughly 11% seen once. This entry belongs to a study of beta chain features in type 1 diabetes. The sequencing input was naive CD4+ T cells from blood. The origin of this receptor is a woman in her 30s in good health.

CDR3 region: CASSLEQVVAFF. DNA of the CDR3: TGTGCCAGCAGTTTAGAACAGGTAGTTGCTTTCTTT. The chain recombines TRBV7-2 with TRBJ1-1, with D possibly matching TRBD1 (5 bases). The CDR3 is 12 amino acids. CDR1 and CDR2 from the germline V gene are SGHTA and FQGNSA.